This entry lists 26 T cell receptor beta chains sequenced from one sample in a study of T cell responses to AZD1222 COVID-19 vaccine. This table comes from immunoSEQ multiplex PCR, and its TCRdb copy is limited to in-frame clones, with some not included. The profile shows 90,000 to 110,000 clones, over 75% of them singletons. This material consisted of peripheral blood, taken 28 days after the second AZD1222 dose. The receptors originated from an adult who received the AZD1222 COVID-19 vaccine.

The chain joins TRBV3-1 (or the pseudogene TRBV3-2) to TRBJ2-1; 8 nucleotides match TRBD2. The V segment lost 0 bases and the J segment 4 bases; nucleotides outside the gene matches: 8. The germline V gene has CDR1 LGHDT and CDR2 YNNKEL (reference sequence). The length of the CDR3 is 17 residues. CDR3 nucleotides: TGTGCCAGCAGCCAAGACGGACTAGCTCGGGTTTACAATGAGCAGTTCTTC. Translation gives CASSQDGLARVYNEQFF.

This clone showed up many times. The rearrangement uses TRBV5-1 and TRBJ1-2, with D possibly matching TRBD1 (6 bases). V shed 3 bases and J shed 4 bases, with 25 bases lying between them. The CDR3 length is 18 residues. Germline CDR1 SGHRS, CDR2 YFSETQ. CDR3 sequence: CASSSPTGAPSEGYGYTF. In nucleotides, the CDR3 is TGCGCCAGCAGCTCGCCGACAGGCGCACCCTCCGAGGGCTATGGCTACACCTTC.

The chain employs TRBV5-1 and TRBJ1-1, with D unclear. The CDR3 totals 13 residues. Germline V gene lookup returns CDR1 SGHRS and CDR2 YFSETQ. Between the trimmed V and J ends, which lost 3 bases and 4 bases, there was a span of 10 bases. CDR3: CASSYRRGTEAFF. Written as DNA, the CDR3 is TGCGCCAGCAGCTACCGCCGGGGCACTGAAGCTTTCTTT.

This chain joins TRBV4-2 and TRBJ2-1; 10 nucleotides agree with TRBD2. V gave up 1 base and J gave up 5 bases; unmatched junction bases: 11. Germline V gives CDR1 LGHNA, CDR2 YNFKEQ. The CDR3 covers 18 residues. DNA for the CDR3: TGTGCCAGCAGCCAAGTCGGGCTAGCGGGAGTGGATAACAATGAGCAGTTCTTC. This translates into CASSQVGLAGVDNNEQFF.

V usage is TRBV4-2 and J usage is TRBJ2-1, with 7 positions matching TRBD2. Per the germline V gene, CDR1 is LGHNA and CDR2 is YNFKEQ. With 1 base clipped from V and 4 bases from J, the junction kept 19 bases outside the gene matches. CDR3 size: 20 residues. This CDR3 is CASSQADWASGSQNYNEQFF. The CDR3 DNA follows: TGTGCCAGCAGCCAAGCGGATTGGGCTAGCGGAAGCCAAAATTACAATGAGCAGTTCTTC.

The chain carries TRBV6-5 and TRBJ2-7; D gene ambiguous. There are 13 residues in the CDR3. V lost 7 bases and J lost 2, with 12 bases in between. Germline V gene data show CDR1 as MNHEY and CDR2 as SVGAGI. This chain's CDR3 is CASKMGLTYEQYF. CDR3 coding DNA: TGTGCCAGCAAAATGGGTCTAACCTACGAGCAGTACTTC.

This clone was picked up a small number of times. The chain links TRBV2 to TRBJ2-1; D is unclear. Germline CDR1 SNHLY, CDR2 FYNNEI. Trimming took 0 bases from V and 15 from J, leaving 18 bases between them. This CDR3 comprises 14 residues. The CDR3 nucleotides read TGTGCCAGCAGTGAAGCTGTTTGGGCTAGGTTGGCGTTCTTC. Translation: CASSEAVWARLAFF.

The chain couples TRBV5-4 to TRBJ1-5; TRBD1 is a possible D gene (6 bases). This CDR3 is 15 amino acids long. V lost 4 bases and J 4 bases, leaving 15 bases between the germline ends. The germline gives CDR1 SGHNT, CDR2 YYREEE (reference sequence). The CDR3 sequence is CASSPLGTLNQPQHF. The CDR3 DNA reads TGTGCCAGCAGCCCCCTAGGGACACTTAATCAGCCCCAGCATTTT.

The CDR3 region is CATAKATGTDTQYF. CDR3 bases: TGTGCCACCGCCAAGGCTACCGGCACAGATACGCAGTATTTT. The chain links TRBV6-4 to TRBJ2-3; D uncertain. Germline assignment: CDR1 MRHNA and CDR2 SNTAGT. Between the trimmed V and J ends, which lost 10 bases and 1 base, there was a span of 15 bases. This CDR3 is 14 amino acids long.

The genes are TRBV10-3 and TRBJ1-5, with D possibly matching TRBD1 (5 bases). The germline gives CDR1 ENHRY, CDR2 SYGVKD. This CDR3 spans 18 amino acids. Trimming removed 2 bases at V and 7 bases at J, with 24 bases between. The CDR3 region is CAISEGGRAGKPGQPQHF. The CDR3 nucleotides are TGTGCCATCAGTGAGGGAGGTAGGGCAGGGAAGCCGGGGCAGCCCCAGCATTTT.

This chain joins TRBV5-1 and TRBJ1-1; TRBD1 agrees at 11 bases. With 4 bases clipped from V and 11 bases from J, the junction kept 7 bases outside the gene matches. There are 13 residues in the CDR3. The germline CDR1 and CDR2 sequences are SGHRS and YFSETQ. DNA of the CDR3: TGCGCCAGCAGCGCCGGGACAGGGGGTAAGGCTTTCTTT. Translated, it gives CASSAGTGGKAFF.

This chain links TRBV6-5 with TRBJ1-1; D is unresolved. The CDR3 contains 13 residues. V gave up 8 bases and J gave up 6 bases, with 16 bases separating them. Per germline, CDR1 MNHEY and CDR2 SVGAGI. The CDR3 sequence is CASVRAATAEAFF. In DNA, the CDR3 is TGTGCCAGCGTGCGGGCAGCAACCGCTGAAGCTTTCTTT.

The V call is TRBV2, the J call TRBJ2-2; 8 bases are a match to TRBD2. Germline trimming cut 7 bases from V and 5 bases from J; bases unmatched to any gene: 9. Per germline, CDR1 SNHLY and CDR2 FYNNEI. This CDR3 comprises 15 residues. The CDR3 sequence: CASTHGRAQTGELFF. The CDR3 DNA sequence: TGTGCCAGCACCCACGGGAGGGCTCAGACCGGGGAGCTGTTTTTT.

The J gene is TRBJ1-6, the V gene TRBV6-4; D is unclear. Germline CDR1 and CDR2: MRHNA and SNTAGT. Trimming pared 3 bases from V and 7 bases from J, leaving 13 bases between. This CDR3 has 15 amino acids. CDR3 residues: CASSEGRHPNSPLHF. Written as DNA, the CDR3 is TGTGCCAGCAGTGAGGGGAGGCACCCAAATTCACCCCTCCACTTT.

The J gene is TRBJ1-6, the V gene TRBV29-1; possibly TRBD1 for D (5 bases). Per the germline V gene, CDR1 is SQVTM and CDR2 is ANQGSEA. The CDR3 sequence is 13 residues long. Deletions cut 4 bases from V and 3 bases from J, with 7 bases between. The CDR3 DNA sequence: TGCAGCGTTGGGGACTTCTATAATTCACCCCTCCACTTT. It encodes CSVGDFYNSPLHF.

This chain joins TRBV7-3 and TRBJ1-6; a possible D gene is TRBD1 (6 bases). CDR1 and CDR2 from the germline V gene are SGHTA and FQGTGA. CDR3 length equals 16 residues. V lost 5 bases and J 5 bases, leaving 16 bases between the germline ends. The CDR3, as DNA: TGTGCCAGCAGCGCCAGGGGAGGATTGAATAATTCACCCCTCCACTTT. This gives the protein CASSARGGLNNSPLHF.

The chain employs TRBV4-1 and TRBJ2-3; TRBD2 aligns across 7 bases. The germline V gene has CDR1 MGHRA and CDR2 YSYEKL. CDR3 size: 18 residues. V lost 0 bases and J lost 2; bases outside the gene matches: 11. CDR3 protein: CASSQDPRTSGSTDTQYF. CDR3 nucleotides: TGCGCCAGCAGCCAAGATCCGAGGACTAGTGGTTCCACAGATACGCAGTATTTT.

The chain carries TRBV28 and TRBJ1-4, with TRBD1 identical over 11 bases. The CDR3 is made up of 16 amino acids. Trimming took 5 bases from V and 7 from J; bases not matched to a gene: 9. Per the germline V gene, CDR1 is MDHEN and CDR2 is SYDVKM. In DNA form, the CDR3 reads TGTGCCAGCAGTCAACCGGGACAGGGGGTCGGTGAAAAACTGTTTTTT. It yields the protein CASSQPGQGVGEKLFF.

The CDR3 region is CATWGEPYGYTF. DNA of the CDR3: TGTGCCACCTGGGGGGAGCCTTATGGCTACACCTTC. The chain couples TRBV27 to TRBJ1-2; TRBD1 might be the D (5 bases). V lost 10 bases and J lost 5, with 14 bases in between. The CDR3 loop spans 12 amino acids. The germline CDR1 and CDR2 sequences are MNHEY and SMNVEV (reference sequence).

This clone was detected once. The chain links TRBV18 to TRBJ2-1; unclear D gene. CDR1 KGHSH and CDR2 LQKENI come from the germline V gene. Trimming took 4 bases from V and 5 from J, leaving 18 bases between them. The CDR3 extends over 16 amino acids. The CDR3 DNA sequence: TGTGCCAGCTCACTACAAGTGACATCGCGTAACAATGAGCAGTTCTTC. It encodes CASSLQVTSRNNEQFF.

The chain combines TRBV6-5 with TRBJ2-3, with 11 bases that match TRBD2. Germline V lookup: CDR1 MNHEY, CDR2 SVGAGI. The CDR3 sequence is 16 residues long. J gave up 4 bases and V 4 bases, and 7 bases lay outside the gene matches. This chain's CDR3 is CASSFGSGGVADTQYF. The CDR3 coding sequence is TGTGCCAGCAGTTTCGGTAGCGGGGGGGTCGCAGATACGCAGTATTTT.

The chain links TRBV3-1 (or the pseudogene TRBV3-2) to TRBJ2-2, with 12 bases lining up with TRBD2. V lost 4 bases, J lost 8 bases, and 5 bases stayed unmatched. CDR1 and CDR2 (germline): LGHDT, YNNKEL (reference sequence). The CDR3 runs 15 residues. The CDR3 reads CASSLGLAGSGELFF. In DNA form, the CDR3 reads TGTGCCAGCAGCCTCGGACTAGCGGGATCGGGGGAGCTGTTTTTT.

This clone was counted a few times. The rearrangement joins TRBV9 to TRBJ2-2; 10 bases fit TRBD1. This CDR3 contains 16 residues. Germline assignment: CDR1 SGDLS and CDR2 YYNGEE. With 2 bases clipped from V and 6 bases from J, the junction kept 7 bases outside the gene matches. Here the CDR3 reads CASSVHGTGDAGELFF. The CDR3 nucleotides are TGTGCCAGCAGCGTCCACGGGACAGGGGATGCCGGGGAGCTGTTTTTT.

The chain is built from TRBV29-1 and TRBJ2-1, with 7 bases aligning to TRBD2. This CDR3 contains 12 residues. Losses at the gene ends were 4 bases for V and 6 bases for J; bases not matched to a gene: 3. Germline assignment: CDR1 SQVTM and CDR2 ANQGSEA. The CDR3 DNA sequence: TGCAGCGTTGGGGGACTACTCAATGAGCAGTTCTTC. Its translation: CSVGGLLNEQFF.

The V and J genes are TRBV9 and TRBJ1-3; D is ambiguous. Germline-derived CDR1 and CDR2 are SGDLS and YYNGEE. Trimming shortened V by 5 bases and J by 5 bases, and 11 bases separated the two germline ends. The CDR3 totals 13 residues. The CDR3 bases are TGTGCCAGCAGTCCTCCCTCCCGAAACACCATATATTTT. Its protein is CASSPPSRNTIYF.

V and J are TRBV6-2 or TRBV6-3 and TRBJ2-5; 8 nucleotides match TRBD2. The CDR3 extends over 17 amino acids. Germline trimming cut 5 bases from V and 5 bases from J; bases unmatched to any gene: 16. The V gene's germline CDR1 is MNHEY and CDR2 SVGEGT. The DNA for the CDR3 is TGTGCCAGCAGTCCCCGATACGTGGCGGGGGGCGTCGAGACCCAGTACTTC. Translation: CASSPRYVAGGVETQYF.